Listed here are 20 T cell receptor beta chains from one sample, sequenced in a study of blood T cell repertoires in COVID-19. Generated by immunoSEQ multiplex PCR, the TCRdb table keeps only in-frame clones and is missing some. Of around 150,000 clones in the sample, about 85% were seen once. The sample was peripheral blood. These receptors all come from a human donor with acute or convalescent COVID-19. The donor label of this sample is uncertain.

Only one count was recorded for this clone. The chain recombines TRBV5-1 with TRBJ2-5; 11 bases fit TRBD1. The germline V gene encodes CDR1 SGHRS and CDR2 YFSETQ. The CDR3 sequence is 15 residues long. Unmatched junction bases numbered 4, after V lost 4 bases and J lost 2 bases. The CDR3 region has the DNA TGCGCCAGCAGCCGCCGGGACAGGGGGCAAGAGACCCAGTACTTC. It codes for CASSRRDRGQETQYF.

In DNA form, the CDR3 reads TGTGCCAGCAGATCGACAGGGACTAGCACTGAAGCTTTCTTT. This sequence encodes CASRSTGTSTEAFF. The chain links TRBV6-5 to TRBJ1-1, with 7 bases fitting TRBD1. V gave up 6 bases and J gave up 4 bases; unmatched junction bases: 8. Per the germline V gene, CDR1 is MNHEY and CDR2 is SVGAGI. CDR3 size: 14 residues.

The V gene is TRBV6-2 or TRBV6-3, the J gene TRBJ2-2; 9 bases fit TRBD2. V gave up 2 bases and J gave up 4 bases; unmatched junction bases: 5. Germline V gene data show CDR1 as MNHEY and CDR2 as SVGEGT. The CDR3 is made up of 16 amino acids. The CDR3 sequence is CASSYPRGGLTGELFF. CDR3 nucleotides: TGTGCCAGCAGTTACCCGCGGGGGGGGCTCACCGGGGAGCTGTTTTTT.

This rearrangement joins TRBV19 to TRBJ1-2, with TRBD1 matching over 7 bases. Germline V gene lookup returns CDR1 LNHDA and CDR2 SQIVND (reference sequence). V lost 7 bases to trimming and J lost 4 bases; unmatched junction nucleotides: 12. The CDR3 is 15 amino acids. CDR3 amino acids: CASISLGDRGYGYTF. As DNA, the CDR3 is TGTGCCAGTATCTCTCTGGGGGACAGAGGCTATGGCTACACCTTC. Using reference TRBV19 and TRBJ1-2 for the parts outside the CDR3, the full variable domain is DGGITQSPKYLFRKEGQNVTLSCEQNLNHDAMYWYRQDPGQGLRLIYYSQIVNDFQKGDIAEGYSVSREKKESFPLTVTSAQKNPTAFYLCASISLGDRGYGYTFGSGTRLTVV.

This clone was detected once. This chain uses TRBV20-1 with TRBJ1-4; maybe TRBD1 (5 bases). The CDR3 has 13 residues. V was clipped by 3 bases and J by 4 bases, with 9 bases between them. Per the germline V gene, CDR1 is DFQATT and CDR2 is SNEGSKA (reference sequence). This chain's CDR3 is CSASRQHNEKLFF. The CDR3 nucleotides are TGCAGTGCTAGTCGACAGCATAATGAAAAACTGTTTTTT.

The CDR3 sequence: CASSEGSLGYEQYF. The CDR3 DNA reads TGTGCCAGCAGTGAAGGAAGCCTCGGGTACGAGCAGTACTTC. The chain recombines TRBV6-1 with TRBJ2-7, with D unresolved. This CDR3 is built from 14 residues. Germline V lookup: CDR1 MNHNS, CDR2 SASEGT. Trimming stripped 1 base from V and 4 bases from J, with 11 bases between.

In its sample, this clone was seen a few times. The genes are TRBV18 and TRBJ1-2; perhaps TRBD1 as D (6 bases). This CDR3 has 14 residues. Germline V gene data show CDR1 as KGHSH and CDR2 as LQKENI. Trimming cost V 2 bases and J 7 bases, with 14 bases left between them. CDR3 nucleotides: TGTGCCAGCTCACCAAGTCGCAGGGGATCTGGCTACACCTTC. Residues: CASSPSRRGSGYTF.

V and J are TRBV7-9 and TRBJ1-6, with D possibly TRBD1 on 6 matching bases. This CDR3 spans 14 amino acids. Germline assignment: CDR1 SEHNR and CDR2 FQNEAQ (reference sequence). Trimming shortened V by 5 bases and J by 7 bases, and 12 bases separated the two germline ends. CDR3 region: CASSPTGGNSPLHF. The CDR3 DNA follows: TGTGCCAGCAGCCCGACTGGGGGCAATTCACCCCTCCACTTT.

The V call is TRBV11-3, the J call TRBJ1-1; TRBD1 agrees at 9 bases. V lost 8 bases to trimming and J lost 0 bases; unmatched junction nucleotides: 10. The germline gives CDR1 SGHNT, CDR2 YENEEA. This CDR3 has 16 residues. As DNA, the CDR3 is TGTGCCAGCGCCCGACAGGGGGGACTCATGAACACTGAAGCTTTCTTT. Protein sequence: CASARQGGLMNTEAFF.

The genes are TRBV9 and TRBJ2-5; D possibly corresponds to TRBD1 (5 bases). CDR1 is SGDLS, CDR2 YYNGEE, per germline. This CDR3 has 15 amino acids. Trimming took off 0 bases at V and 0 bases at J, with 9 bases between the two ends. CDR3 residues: CASSVGAGNQETQYF. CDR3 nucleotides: TGTGCCAGCAGCGTAGGGGCAGGGAACCAAGAGACCCAGTACTTC.

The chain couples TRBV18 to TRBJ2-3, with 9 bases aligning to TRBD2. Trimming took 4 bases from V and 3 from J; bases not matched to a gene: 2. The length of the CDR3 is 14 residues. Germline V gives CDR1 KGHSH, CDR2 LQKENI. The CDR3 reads CASSLAGVTDTQYF. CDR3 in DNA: TGTGCCAGCTCACTAGCGGGGGTTACAGATACGCAGTATTTT.

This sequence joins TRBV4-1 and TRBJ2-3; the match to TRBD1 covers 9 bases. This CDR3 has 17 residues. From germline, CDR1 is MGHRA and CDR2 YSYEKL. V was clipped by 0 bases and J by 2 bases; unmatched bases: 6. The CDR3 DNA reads TGCGCCAGCAGCCAAGATCGGGGGACAGGGATCACAGATACGCAGTATTTT. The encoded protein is CASSQDRGTGITDTQYF.

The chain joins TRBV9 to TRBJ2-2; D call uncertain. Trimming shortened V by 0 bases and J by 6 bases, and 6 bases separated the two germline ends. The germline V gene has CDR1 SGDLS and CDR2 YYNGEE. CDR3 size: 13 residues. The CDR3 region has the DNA TGTGCCAGCAGCGTAGACGAGGCCGGGGAGCTGTTTTTT. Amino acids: CASSVDEAGELFF.

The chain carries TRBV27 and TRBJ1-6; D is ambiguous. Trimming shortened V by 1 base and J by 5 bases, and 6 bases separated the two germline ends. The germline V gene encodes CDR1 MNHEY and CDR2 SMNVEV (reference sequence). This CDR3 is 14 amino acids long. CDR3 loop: CASSLFANNSPLHF. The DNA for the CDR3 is TGTGCCAGCAGTTTATTTGCGAATAATTCACCCCTCCACTTT.

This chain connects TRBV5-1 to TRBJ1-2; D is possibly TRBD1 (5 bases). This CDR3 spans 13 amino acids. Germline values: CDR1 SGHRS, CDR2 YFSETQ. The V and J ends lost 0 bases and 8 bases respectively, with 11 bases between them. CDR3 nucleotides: TGCGCCAGCAGCTTGGGGACGAAGGGGGGCTACACCTTC. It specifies CASSLGTKGGYTF.

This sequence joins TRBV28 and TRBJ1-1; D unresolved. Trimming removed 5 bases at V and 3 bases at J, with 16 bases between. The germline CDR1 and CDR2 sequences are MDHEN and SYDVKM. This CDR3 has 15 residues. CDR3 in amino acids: CASSPVTSLHTEAFF. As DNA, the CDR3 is TGTGCCAGCAGTCCCGTGACTAGCCTCCACACTGAAGCTTTCTTT. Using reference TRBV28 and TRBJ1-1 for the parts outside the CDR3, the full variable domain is DVKVTQSSRYLVKRTGEKVFLECVQDMDHENMFWYRQDPGLGLRLIYFSYDVKMKEKGDIPEGYSVSREKKERFSLILESASTNQTSMYLCASSPVTSLHTEAFFGQGTRLTVV.

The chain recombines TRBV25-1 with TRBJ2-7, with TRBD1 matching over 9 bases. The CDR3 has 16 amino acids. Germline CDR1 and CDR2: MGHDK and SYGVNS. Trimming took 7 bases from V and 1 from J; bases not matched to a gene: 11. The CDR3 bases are TGTGCCAGCACTCCTAATGAGGGACAGGGTTCCTACGAGCAGTACTTC. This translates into CASTPNEGQGSYEQYF.

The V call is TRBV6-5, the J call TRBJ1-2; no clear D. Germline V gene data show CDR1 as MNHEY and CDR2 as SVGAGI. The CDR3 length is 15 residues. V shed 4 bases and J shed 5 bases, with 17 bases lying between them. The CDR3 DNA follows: TGTGCCAGCAGTTCTCCCTTTACGACAATGTATGGCTACACCTTC. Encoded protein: CASSSPFTTMYGYTF.

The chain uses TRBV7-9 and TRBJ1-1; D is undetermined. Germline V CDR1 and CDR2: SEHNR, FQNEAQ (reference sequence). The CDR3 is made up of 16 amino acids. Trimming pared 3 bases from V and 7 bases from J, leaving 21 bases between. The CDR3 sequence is CASSLWGKGGIYEAFF. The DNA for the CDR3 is TGTGCCAGCAGCTTGTGGGGTAAAGGAGGGATCTATGAAGCTTTCTTT.

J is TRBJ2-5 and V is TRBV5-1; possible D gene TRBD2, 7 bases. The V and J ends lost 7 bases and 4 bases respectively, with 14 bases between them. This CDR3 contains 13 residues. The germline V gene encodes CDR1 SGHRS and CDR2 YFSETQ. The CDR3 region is CASASRGGETQYF. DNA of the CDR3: TGCGCCAGCGCTTCTAGGGGGGGAGAGACCCAGTACTTC.